This TCR beta chain was obtained from a study of T-cell memory formation after mild COVID-19. The CDR3 has 16 amino acids. Germline V lookup: CDR1 SGDLS, CDR2 YYNGEE. Trimming took 3 bases from V and 4 from J, leaving 16 bases between them. TCRdb re-analysed the 5' RACE reads in MiXCR, keeping a single row per CDR3 protein. Of some 290,000 distinct CDR3 sequences in the sample, roughly 15% are singletons; the top ten hold approximately 23%. Sequences were obtained from PBMCs or a T cell subset sorted from them (not recorded which). V and J are TRBV9 and TRBJ2-2, with TRBD2 as a possible D gene (6 bases). The source of this sequence is a man in his late teens or twenties who had mild COVID-19 (a few samples of this study predate the infection). Cell type and time point are not known. The CDR3, as DNA: TGTGCCAGCAGCGCGAACGTTAGGAGGGCCACCGGGGAGCTGTTTTTT. Encoded protein: CASSANVRRATGELFF.